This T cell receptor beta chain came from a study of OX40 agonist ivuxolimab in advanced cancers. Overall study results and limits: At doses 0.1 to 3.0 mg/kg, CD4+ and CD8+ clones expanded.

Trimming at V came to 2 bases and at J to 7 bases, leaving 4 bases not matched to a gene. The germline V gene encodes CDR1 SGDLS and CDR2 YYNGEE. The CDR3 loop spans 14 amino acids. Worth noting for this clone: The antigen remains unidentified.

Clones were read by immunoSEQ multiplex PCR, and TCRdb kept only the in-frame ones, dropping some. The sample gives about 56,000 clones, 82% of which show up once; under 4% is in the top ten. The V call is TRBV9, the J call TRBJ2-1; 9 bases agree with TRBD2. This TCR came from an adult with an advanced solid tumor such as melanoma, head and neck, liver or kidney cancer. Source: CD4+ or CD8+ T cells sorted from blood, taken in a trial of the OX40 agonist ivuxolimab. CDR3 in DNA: TGTGCCAGCAGCGTTACTAGCGGGTCTAATGAGCAGTTCTTC. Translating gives CASSVTSGSNEQFF.